Listed here are 2 T cell receptor beta chains from one sample, sequenced in a study of cytomegalovirus exposure and HLA in healthy donors. PCR employed 60 Vbeta and 13 Jbeta primers. Using immunoSEQ multiplex PCR, the repertoire was profiled, and TCRdb retains in-frame clones only, with some absent. The top ten hold around 1.4% of the sample, which has about 190,000 clones, about 87% seen once. The sequenced sample consisted of PBMCs. These receptors all stem from a man in his thirties or forties in good health and CMV-seronegative.

The V gene is TRBV10-2, the J gene TRBJ2-3, with 10 bases matching TRBD2. From germline, CDR1 is WSHSY and CDR2 SAAADI. The junction had 8 bases not matched to a gene; V was cut back by 6 bases and J by 5 bases. The CDR3 totals 15 residues. The CDR3 protein is CASRGIAGGKDTQYF. The CDR3 DNA reads TGCGCCAGCAGAGGTATAGCGGGAGGTAAAGATACGCAGTATTTT.

The rearrangement joins TRBV5-1 to TRBJ1-1; tentatively, D is TRBD1 (6 bases). V was trimmed by 1 base and J by 3 bases, leaving 16 bases between them. The CDR3 length is 16 residues. Germline loops: CDR1 SGHRS, CDR2 YFSETQ. The CDR3 reads CASSLWQGQADTEAFF. The CDR3 coding sequence is TGCGCCAGCAGCTTGTGGCAGGGACAAGCGGACACTGAAGCTTTCTTT. Filled out from reference TRBV5-1 and TRBJ1-1, the complete variable domain reads KAGVTQTPRYLIKTRGQQVTLSCSPISGHRSVSWYQQTPGQGLQFLFEYFSETQRNKGNFPGRFSGRQFSNSRSEMNVSTLELGDSALYLCASSLWQGQADTEAFFGQGTRLTVV.